These T cell receptor beta chains were read from a single sample in a study of T cells in Graves' hyperthyroidism and ophthalmopathy. TCRdb used MiXCR to reprocess the multiplex PCR reads, holding one entry per CDR3 protein. The repertoire holds 370,000 or so distinct CDR3 sequences, with around a quarter as singletons. Source material: blood. The receptor source for this set is a man in his fifties with Graves' hyperthyroidism. Both conserved end residues are part of each CDR3. The D gene is left open where the match is weak. Clone size is shown for a subset of rows, as once, few, many or a class of expanded clone.

V gene	J gene	clone size	D gene	CDR3 DNA	CDR3 protein
TRBV20-1	TRBJ2-3	few	TRBD2	TGCAGTGCTAGATCGGGACTAGCGGGAGCCACAGATACGCAGTATTTT	CSARSGLAGATDTQYF
TRBV27	TRBJ2-7	.	TRBD2	TGTGCCAGCAGTTTACAGGCGGGAGGGCGCAACGAGCAGTACTTC	CASSLQAGGRNEQYF
TRBV5-5	TRBJ1-1	.	TRBD1	TGTGCCAGCGGGACTTTAGACAGGGCGAACACTGAAGCTTTCTTT	CASGTLDRANTEAFF
TRBV18	TRBJ2-7	.	.	TGTGCCAGCTCTACCGGCGAATACGAGCAGTACTTC	CASSTGEYEQYF
TRBV20-1	TRBJ2-7	.	TRBD2	TGCAGTGCTACTCTGCTAGCGGGAGAAGGCGAGCAGTACTTC	CSATLLAGEGEQYF
TRBV7-6	TRBJ2-1	once	TRBD2	TGTGCCAGCAGCTTTACTAGCGGGATTAATGAGCAGTTCTTC	CASSFTSGINEQFF
TRBV11-2	TRBJ2-7	many	.	TGTGCCAGCAGCAGAAACACCTACGAGCAGTACTTC	CASSRNTYEQYF
TRBV5-5	TRBJ1-2	few	.	.	CASSFGPGDGYTF
TRBV28	TRBJ2-3	.	TRBD2	TGTGCCAGCAGTTTTAATCCTAGCGGGATACCCACCGATACGCAGTATTTT	CASSFNPSGIPTDTQYF
TRBV19	TRBJ2-7	few	TRBD2	TGTGCCAGTAAAGCGGGAGGACTCTCCTACGAGCAGTACTTC	CASKAGGLSYEQYF
TRBV12-3/TRBV12-4	TRBJ2-5	.	TRBD2	TGTGCCAGCAGTCCCCGGACTAGCGGGATAGAGACCCAGTACTTC	CASSPRTSGIETQYF
TRBV20-1	TRBJ2-7	.	TRBD1	TGCAGTGCTGACGGGACAGGGCTCAACGAGCAGTACTTC	CSADGTGLNEQYF
TRBV2	TRBJ2-7	few	TRBD1	TGTGCCAGTGACAACAGGGGTTTCTACGAGCAGTACTTC	CASDNRGFYEQYF
TRBV2	TRBJ1-2	.	TRBD1	TGTGCCACGAGTACCCTTAAGGGGGCATCAGGATCCTATGGCTACACCTTC	CATSTLKGASGSYGYTF
TRBV24-1	TRBJ2-7	.	TRBD1	TGTGCCACCAGTGATTCCTGCAGGGGGCCCGAGCAGTACTTC	CATSDSCRGPEQYF
TRBV5-1	TRBJ2-2	.	.	TGCGCCAGCAGCCCCGGACAGCAGGTCGGGGAGCTGTTTTTT	CASSPGQQVGELFF
TRBV11-2	TRBJ2-1	few	TRBD2	TGTGCCAGCAGCTTACCACTAGCGGGAGTCGGGTATGAGCAGTTCTTC	CASSLPLAGVGYEQFF
TRBV20-1	TRBJ2-7	.	.	TGCAGTGCGGAGACTCTCTACGAGCAGTACTTC	CSAETLYEQYF
TRBV27	TRBJ1-1	many	.	TGTGCCAGCAGTTTGGGCAGGGTGAACACTGAAGCTTTCTTT	CASSLGRVNTEAFF
TRBV14	TRBJ1-3	few	.	TGTGCCAGCAGCCAAGTTTCAGGGCACTCTGGAAACACCATATATTTT	CASSQVSGHSGNTIYF
TRBV5-1	TRBJ2-7	many	.	TGCGCCAGCAGCTTGGCCGGATTATACGAGCAGTACTTC	CASSLAGLYEQYF
TRBV6-5	TRBJ2-5	many	.	TGTGCCAGCAGTTACTCGGGGGCGACCCAAGAGACCCAGTACTTC	CASSYSGATQETQYF
TRBV28	TRBJ1-1	many	.	TGTGCCAGCCGAAAGGGTGAAGCTTTCTTT	CASRKGEAFF
TRBV7-9	TRBJ2-7	.	.	TGTGCCAGCAGCTTAGTAAACGTGGACGAGCAGTACTTC	CASSLVNVDEQYF
TRBV20-1	TRBJ2-1	.	TRBD2	TGCAGTGCTATAGATTTAGCGGGAGGGGGCAATGAGCAGTTCTTC	CSAIDLAGGGNEQFF
TRBV28	TRBJ1-2	few	.	TGTGCCAGCAGTTGGGGACGGAGAATCTATGGCTACACCTTC	CASSWGRRIYGYTF
TRBV27	TRBJ1-5	few	.	TGTGCCAGCAGTTTACAGTTTTGGGGGGAGGGCCCTGGCCAGCCCCAGCATTTT	CASSLQFWGEGPGQPQHF
TRBV5-1	TRBJ2-1	few	TRBD2	TGCGCCAGCAGCGGGTGGGCTAGCGGGGACTACAATGAGCAGTTCTTC	CASSGWASGDYNEQFF
TRBV5-5	TRBJ2-1	.	.	TGTGCCAGCACCTCATGGGACGGCTCTAATGAGCAGTTCTTC	CASTSWDGSNEQFF
TRBV12-3/TRBV12-4	TRBJ1-1	.	.	TGTGCCGGCAGTGGAAGTACAGGGAAAGCTGAAGCTTTCTTT	CAGSGSTGKAEAFF
TRBV28	TRBJ2-7	few	TRBD2	TGTGCCAGCAGTTTTTCAGCGGCGGGAGCTAACGAGCAGTACTTC	CASSFSAAGANEQYF
TRBV29-1	TRBJ2-2	.	.	TGCAGCGTTGCTTCTGTCGGCCGGGCCGGGGAGCTGTTTTTT	CSVASVGRAGELFF
TRBV2	TRBJ2-5	many	.	TGTGCCAGCAGAGCTTTTCAAGAGACCCAGTACTTC	CASRAFQETQYF
TRBV6-9	TRBJ2-7	.	.	TGTGCCAGCAGTTATTACGGGACCGACGCCTACGAGCAGTACTTC	CASSYYGTDAYEQYF
TRBV7-8	TRBJ1-5	.	.	TGTGCCAGCAGCTTAGGACAGGTTAGCAATCAGCCCCAGCATTTT	CASSLGQVSNQPQHF
TRBV14	TRBJ2-3	.	.	TGTGCCAGCAGCCGGGTAGCGGAGAGGGGTACGCAGTATTTT	CASSRVAERGTQYF
TRBV7-6	TRBJ2-5	few	.	TGTGCCAGCAGCTCCGCAACGGGAGTTCAAGAGACCCAGTACTTC	CASSSATGVQETQYF
TRBV11-2	TRBJ2-1	few	.	TGTGCCAGCAGCTTAGGGTCCCGGGGCGGCCCCAATGAGCAGTTCTTC	CASSLGSRGGPNEQFF
TRBV24-1	TRBJ2-3	many	TRBD1	TGTGCCACCAGTGAACCCGGGACAGTAGGCACAGATACGCAGTATTTT	CATSEPGTVGTDTQYF
TRBV7-6	TRBJ2-3	few	TRBD2	TGTGCCAGCAGCTTTTCGGCGGGAGGACCCACAGGTACGCAGTATTTT	CASSFSAGGPTGTQYF
TRBV7-2	TRBJ2-7	.	.	TGTGCCAGCAGCTTTTATAGCGGCAAGTTCTACGAGCAGTACTTC	CASSFYSGKFYEQYF
TRBV6-5	TRBJ2-3	few	TRBD2	TGTGCCAGCAGTTACGGCGGGAGTGGCGCAGATACGCAGTATTTT	CASSYGGSGADTQYF
TRBV10-2	TRBJ2-3	.	.	TGCGCCAGCAGTGATTTTGAAGATACGCAGTATTTT	CASSDFEDTQYF
TRBV24-1	TRBJ2-2	.	TRBD2	TGTGCCACCAGTGAGCCAACGGGACTAGCGATGGGGGAGCTGTTTTTT	CATSEPTGLAMGELFF
TRBV12-3/TRBV12-4	TRBJ2-1	.	TRBD2	TGTGCCAGCAGTTTAGGGTCGGGAGGGAGGAATGAGCAGTTCTTC	CASSLGSGGRNEQFF
TRBV18	TRBJ1-1	many	.	TGTGCCAGCTCACCACCCAGGGGCCAGGGGAACACTGAAGCTTTCTTT	CASSPPRGQGNTEAFF
TRBV14	TRBJ1-1	few	.	TGTGCCAGCAGCCCATGGACCCAGGAGACTGAAGCTTTCTTT	CASSPWTQETEAFF
TRBV7-9	TRBJ2-7	.	.	TGTGCCAGCAGCTCGCCCGGGGGGCTTTACGAGCAGTACTTC	CASSSPGGLYEQYF
TRBV24-1	TRBJ2-7	.	.	TGTGCCACCAGTGATTTGTGGGGGCGCTCCTACGAGCAGTACTTC	CATSDLWGRSYEQYF